The clone carrying this T cell receptor beta chain was seen more than once but under ten times. The antigen is undetermined. The PCR employed 60 Vbeta primers together with 13 Jbeta primers. The repertoire was sequenced with immunoSEQ multiplex PCR; TCRdb's copy has only in-frame clones and lacks some. The table has roughly 140,000 clones, 50% to 75% seen once; the top ten hold 6% to 8.5%. Germline V gene sequence: CDR1 LNHDA, CDR2 SQIVND (reference sequence). This CDR3 has 15 residues. The V end lost 6 bases, the J end lost 2 bases, and 17 bases lay between the germline ends. The record originates from a study of cytomegalovirus exposure and HLA in healthy donors. General study findings and limits: A later analysis appeared to link common viral pathogens to several of the most significant clusters.

The sequencing input was PBMCs. This chain links TRBV19 with TRBJ2-7; a possible D gene is TRBD2 (6 bases). The source of this sequence is a woman in her sixties in good health and CMV-seropositive. This chain's CDR3 is CASSFRDLVPYEQYF. The CDR3 DNA follows: TGTGCCAGTAGCTTCCGGGACTTAGTCCCCTACGAGCAGTACTTC. Drawing the rest from reference TRBV19 and TRBJ2-7, the complete variable domain is DGGITQSPKYLFRKEGQNVTLSCEQNLNHDAMYWYRQDPGQGLRLIYYSQIVNDFQKGDIAEGYSVSREKKESFPLTVTSAQKNPTAFYLCASSFRDLVPYEQYFGPGTRLTVT.